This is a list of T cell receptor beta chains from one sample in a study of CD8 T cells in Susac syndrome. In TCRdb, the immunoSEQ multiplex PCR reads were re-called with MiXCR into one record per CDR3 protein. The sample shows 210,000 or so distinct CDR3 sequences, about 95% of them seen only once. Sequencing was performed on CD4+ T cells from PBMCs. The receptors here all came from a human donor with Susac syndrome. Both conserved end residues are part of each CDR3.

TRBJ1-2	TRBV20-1	CSARAQGALGGYTF
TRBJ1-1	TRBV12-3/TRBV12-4	CASSSSNLAPEAFF
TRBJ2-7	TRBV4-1	CASSQDSGEPYEQYF
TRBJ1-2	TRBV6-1	CASRGGHGGYGYTF
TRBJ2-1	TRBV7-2	CASSSGQISYNEQFF
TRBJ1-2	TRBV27	CASSLQGLGNNYGYTF
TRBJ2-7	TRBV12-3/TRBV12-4	CASSLREDGEQYF
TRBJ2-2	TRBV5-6	CASSKQGSSFTGELFF
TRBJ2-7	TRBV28	CASRSRGPTYEQYF
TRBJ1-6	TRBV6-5	CASSFSDGGSSYNSPLHF
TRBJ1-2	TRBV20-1	CSALSPDRGDGYTF
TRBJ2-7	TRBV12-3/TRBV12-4	CASSLQVTYEQYF
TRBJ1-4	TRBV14	CASSAGVRLEKLFF
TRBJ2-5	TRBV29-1	CSVGRETQYF
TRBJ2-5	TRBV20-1	CSARSLVRETQYF
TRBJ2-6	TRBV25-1	CASSAPGTAAGANVLTF
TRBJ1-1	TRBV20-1	CSAAPPGRNTEAFF
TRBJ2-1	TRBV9	CASSIQGDPYNEQFF
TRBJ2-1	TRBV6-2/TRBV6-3	CASSWSRGYNEQFF
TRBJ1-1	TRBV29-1	CSVGIEGGTEAFF
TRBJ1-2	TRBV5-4	CASRKGQSYGYTF
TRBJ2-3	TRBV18	CASSPLAGPTDTQYF
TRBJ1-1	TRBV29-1	CSGGGRMNTEAFF
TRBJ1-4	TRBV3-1	CASSSFATNEKLFF
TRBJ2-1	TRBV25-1	CASSTSGVEQFF
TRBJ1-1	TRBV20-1	CSARDPQAGVGAFF
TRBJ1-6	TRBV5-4	CASSSRPLDPVADSPLHF
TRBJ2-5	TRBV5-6	CASSRTETQYF
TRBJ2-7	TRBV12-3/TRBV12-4	CASSRISPGTEQREQYF
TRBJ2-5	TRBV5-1	CASSLGTNQETQYF
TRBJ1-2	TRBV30	CAWHHTGTNYGYTF
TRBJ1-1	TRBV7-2	CASSYRQGENTEAFF
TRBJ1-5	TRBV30	CAWSVGTDSNQPQHF
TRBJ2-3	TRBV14	CASSQLGVGADTQYF
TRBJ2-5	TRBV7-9	CASSKGIVKEETQYF
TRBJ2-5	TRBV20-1	CSARPGGGAQETQYF
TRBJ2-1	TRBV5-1	CASSLGIAGGYNEQFF
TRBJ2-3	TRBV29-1	CSVDRKASGFTDTQYF
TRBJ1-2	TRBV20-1	CSAQDRGFNYGYTF
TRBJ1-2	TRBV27	CASSFSDGGYTF
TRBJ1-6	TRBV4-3	CASSQQGFGSPLHF
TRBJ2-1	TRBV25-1	CASSKPGTVLNEQFF
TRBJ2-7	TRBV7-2	CASSLEVVSPEQYF
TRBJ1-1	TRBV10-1	CASSPGRTSEAFF
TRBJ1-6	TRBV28	CASSLGSTSSYNSPLHF
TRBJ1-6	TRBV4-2	CASSLNSPLHF
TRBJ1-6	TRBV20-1	CSARDPSGGNNSPLHF
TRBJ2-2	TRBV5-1	CASSLNGNTGGNTGELFF
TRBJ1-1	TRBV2	CASSEAGQGKTEAFF
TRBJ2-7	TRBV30	CAWDFGGQETYEQYF
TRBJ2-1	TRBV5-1	CASSHGTAAYNEQFF
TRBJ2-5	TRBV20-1	CSATQGGLETQYF
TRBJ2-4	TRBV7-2	CASSPTSGGAGAKNIQYF
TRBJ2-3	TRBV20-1	CSARDWSELDTQYF